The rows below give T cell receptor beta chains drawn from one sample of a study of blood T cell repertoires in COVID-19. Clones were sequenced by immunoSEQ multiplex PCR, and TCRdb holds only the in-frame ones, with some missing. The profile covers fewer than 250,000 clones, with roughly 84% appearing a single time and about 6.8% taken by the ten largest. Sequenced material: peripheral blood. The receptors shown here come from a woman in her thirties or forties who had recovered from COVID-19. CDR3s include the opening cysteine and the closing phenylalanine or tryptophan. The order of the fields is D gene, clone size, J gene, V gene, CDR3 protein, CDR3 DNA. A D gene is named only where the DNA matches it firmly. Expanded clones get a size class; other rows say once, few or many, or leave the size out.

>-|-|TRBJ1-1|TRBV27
CASSFGQLNTEAFF
TGTGCCAGCAGTTTCGGTCAACTAAACACTGAAGCTTTCTTT
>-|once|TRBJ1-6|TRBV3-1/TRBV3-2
CASSQEAGYSPLHF
TGTGCCAGCAGCCAAGAGGCGGGGTATTCACCCCTCCACTTT
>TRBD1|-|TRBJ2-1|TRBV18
CASSRRPGQGVNEQFF
TGTGCCAGCTCACGCCGTCCGGGACAGGGGGTGAATGAGCAGTTCTTC
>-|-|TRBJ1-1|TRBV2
CASRRDMNTEAFF
TGTGCCAGCAGGCGTGACATGAACACTGAAGCTTTCTTT
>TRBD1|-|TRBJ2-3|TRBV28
CASSLSDRDSTDTQYF
TGTGCCAGCAGTTTATCCGACAGGGATAGCACAGATACGCAGTATTTT
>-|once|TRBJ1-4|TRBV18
CASSLVRTVDNEKLFF
TGTGCCAGCTCACTGGTGAGGACAGTCGACAATGAAAAACTGTTTTTT
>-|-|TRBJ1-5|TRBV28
CASLIRNDYSNQPQHF
TGTGCCAGCCTAATTAGAAACGATTATAGCAATCAGCCCCAGCATTTT
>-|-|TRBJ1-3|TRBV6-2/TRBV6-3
CASSYSINKGNTIYF
TGTGCCAGCAGTTACTCAATCAACAAAGGAAACACCATATATTTT
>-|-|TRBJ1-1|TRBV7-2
CASSFPGNTEAFF
TGTGCCAGCAGCTTCCCCGGGAACACTGAAGCTTTCTTT
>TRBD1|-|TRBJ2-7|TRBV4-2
CASSPSGDRGYEQYF
TGTGCCAGCAGCCCGAGCGGGGACAGGGGCTACGAGCAGTACTTC
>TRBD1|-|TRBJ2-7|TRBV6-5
CASRPGQGGYEQYF
TGTGCCAGCAGGCCAGGACAGGGGGGCTACGAGCAGTACTTC
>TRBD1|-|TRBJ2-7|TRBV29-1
CSALLGQTYEQYF
TGCAGCGCGCTACTGGGACAGACCTACGAGCAGTACTTC
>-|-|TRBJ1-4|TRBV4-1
CASSQDSVATNEKLFF
TGCGCCAGCAGCCAAGATTCAGTTGCAACTAATGAAAAACTGTTTTTT
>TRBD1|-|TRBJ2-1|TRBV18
CASSTDRVKQFF
TGTGCCAGCTCAACGGACAGGGTTAAGCAGTTCTTC
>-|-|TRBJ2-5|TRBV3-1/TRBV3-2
CASSREERETQYF
TGTGCCAGCAGCCGCGAAGAGCGGGAGACCCAGTACTTC
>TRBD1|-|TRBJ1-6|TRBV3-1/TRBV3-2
CASSQDWGPGQPAPLHF
TGTGCCAGCAGCCAAGATTGGGGACCGGGACAGCCAGCACCCCTCCACTTT
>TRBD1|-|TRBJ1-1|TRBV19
CASSIRQGAANTEAFF
TGTGCCAGTAGTATCCGACAGGGGGCGGCAAACACTGAAGCTTTCTTT
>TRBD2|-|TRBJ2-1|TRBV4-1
CASSQDRGLASNEQFF
TGCGCCAGCAGCCAAGATAGAGGACTAGCTAGCAATGAGCAGTTCTTC
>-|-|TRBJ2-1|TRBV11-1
CASSLGRGLYNEQFF
TGTGCCAGCAGCTTGGGACGGGGACTCTACAATGAGCAGTTCTTC
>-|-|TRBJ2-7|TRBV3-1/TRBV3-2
CASSGEPSYEQYF
TGTGCCTCCAGCGGCGAACCTTCCTACGAGCAGTACTTC
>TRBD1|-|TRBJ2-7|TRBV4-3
CASSQDRDGEQYF
TGCGCCAGCAGCCAGGACAGGGATGGCGAGCAGTACTTC
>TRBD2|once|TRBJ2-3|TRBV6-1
CASSGTSGRPGGFAQYF
TGTGCCAGCAGTGGGACTAGCGGGAGGCCGGGCGGGTTTGCGCAGTATTTT
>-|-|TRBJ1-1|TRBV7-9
CASSLSQLNTEAFF
TGTGCCAGCAGCTTATCACAGCTGAACACTGAAGCTTTCTTT
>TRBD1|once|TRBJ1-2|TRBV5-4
CASSRPGQGITNYGYTF
TGTGCCAGCAGCAGACCGGGACAGGGGATCACCAACTATGGCTACACCTTC
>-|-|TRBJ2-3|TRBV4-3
CASSQVYGSTDTQYF
TGCGCCAGCAGCCAAGTATACGGGAGCACAGATACGCAGTATTTT
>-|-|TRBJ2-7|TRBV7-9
CASSLDAGVYEQYF
TGTGCCAGCAGCTTAGATGCAGGGGTGTACGAGCAGTACTTC
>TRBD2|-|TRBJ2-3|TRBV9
CASGRADTQYF
TGTGCCAGTGGGAGGGCAGATACGCAGTATTTT
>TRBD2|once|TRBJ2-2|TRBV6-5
CASSYGSGRTGELFF
TGTGCCAGCAGTTACGGTAGCGGGAGAACCGGGGAGCTGTTTTTT
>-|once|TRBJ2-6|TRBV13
CASSRGAGSPGANVLTF
TGTGCCAGCAGCCGAGGAGCAGGGTCTCCTGGGGCCAACGTCCTGACTTTC
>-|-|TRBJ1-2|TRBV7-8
CASSPRNYGYTF
TGTGCCAGCAGCCCCAGAAACTATGGCTACACCTTC
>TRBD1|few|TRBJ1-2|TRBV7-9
CASSTDIGQGIYGYTF
TGTGCCAGCAGTACGGATATTGGACAGGGGATCTATGGCTACACCTTC